The following is a T cell receptor (beta chain) sequence with its context. Its cognate antigen is unknown. Germline is not matched at one junction end, which may reflect a read error. The record originates from a study of T-cell memory formation after mild COVID-19. Germline loops: CDR1 MNHEY, CDR2 SVGEGT. This CDR3 spans 15 amino acids. UMIs and sample barcodes were carried by the TCR alpha and TCR beta cDNA libraries that 5'RACE produced using constant-segment primers. TCRdb used MiXCR to reprocess the 5' RACE reads, holding one entry per CDR3 protein. This table has fewer than 500,000 distinct CDR3 sequences, approximately 23% appearing once. Overall study results and limits: Confirmation was lacking for SARS-CoV-2 specificity of second-wave clones that peaked on day 37. CD4/CD8 balance characterized clones contracting day 15 to 85, and CD4+ skew characterized later expanders.

The receptor was isolated from an adult woman who had mild COVID-19 (a few samples of this study predate the infection). Cell type and time point are not known. The specimen sequenced was PBMCs or a T cell subset sorted from them (not recorded which). The chain has TRBV6-2 or TRBV6-3 and TRBJ2-2, with 10 bases fitting TRBD2. The CDR3 nucleotides read TGTGCCAGCAGTTCTAGCGGGAGAAACACCGTGGAGCTGTTTTTT. Translating it yields CASSSSGRNTVELFF.